The source of this T cell receptor beta chain is a study of T-cell reconstitution after alpha-beta-depleted transplantation in children. General observations from the study: Several hundred expanded graft clones reportedly gave rise to the alpha-beta T cells present about two months after transplant. From surviving recipient T cells and thymic progenitors came the high day-60 TCRbeta diversity observed in some patients. T-cell counts and diversity were attributed mostly to newly produced T cells one year after transplant.

The CDR3 has 14 residues. The germline CDR1 and CDR2 sequences are LGHDT and YNNKEL (reference sequence). V lost 0 bases, J lost 3 bases, and 9 bases lay in between. Construction of the TCRbeta library involved unique molecular identifiers. MiXCR, applied by TCRdb to the PCR reads, yields one record per CDR3 protein. The table includes around 300,000 distinct CDR3 sequences, 11% detected once. This clonotype was seen many times. Antigen: not known. The sequence derives from a male patient aged 2 to 9 who had a stem cell transplant for chronic granulomatous disease, so the T cells may come from the graft donor. The material sequenced was peripheral blood, taken 180 days after TCRalphabeta/CD19-depleted stem cell transplant. V and J are TRBV3-1 and TRBJ2-7; D unclear. The CDR3 loop is CASSQDFGVYEQYF. CDR3 nucleotide sequence: TGTGCCAGCAGCCAAGATTTTGGGGTCTACGAGCAGTACTTC.